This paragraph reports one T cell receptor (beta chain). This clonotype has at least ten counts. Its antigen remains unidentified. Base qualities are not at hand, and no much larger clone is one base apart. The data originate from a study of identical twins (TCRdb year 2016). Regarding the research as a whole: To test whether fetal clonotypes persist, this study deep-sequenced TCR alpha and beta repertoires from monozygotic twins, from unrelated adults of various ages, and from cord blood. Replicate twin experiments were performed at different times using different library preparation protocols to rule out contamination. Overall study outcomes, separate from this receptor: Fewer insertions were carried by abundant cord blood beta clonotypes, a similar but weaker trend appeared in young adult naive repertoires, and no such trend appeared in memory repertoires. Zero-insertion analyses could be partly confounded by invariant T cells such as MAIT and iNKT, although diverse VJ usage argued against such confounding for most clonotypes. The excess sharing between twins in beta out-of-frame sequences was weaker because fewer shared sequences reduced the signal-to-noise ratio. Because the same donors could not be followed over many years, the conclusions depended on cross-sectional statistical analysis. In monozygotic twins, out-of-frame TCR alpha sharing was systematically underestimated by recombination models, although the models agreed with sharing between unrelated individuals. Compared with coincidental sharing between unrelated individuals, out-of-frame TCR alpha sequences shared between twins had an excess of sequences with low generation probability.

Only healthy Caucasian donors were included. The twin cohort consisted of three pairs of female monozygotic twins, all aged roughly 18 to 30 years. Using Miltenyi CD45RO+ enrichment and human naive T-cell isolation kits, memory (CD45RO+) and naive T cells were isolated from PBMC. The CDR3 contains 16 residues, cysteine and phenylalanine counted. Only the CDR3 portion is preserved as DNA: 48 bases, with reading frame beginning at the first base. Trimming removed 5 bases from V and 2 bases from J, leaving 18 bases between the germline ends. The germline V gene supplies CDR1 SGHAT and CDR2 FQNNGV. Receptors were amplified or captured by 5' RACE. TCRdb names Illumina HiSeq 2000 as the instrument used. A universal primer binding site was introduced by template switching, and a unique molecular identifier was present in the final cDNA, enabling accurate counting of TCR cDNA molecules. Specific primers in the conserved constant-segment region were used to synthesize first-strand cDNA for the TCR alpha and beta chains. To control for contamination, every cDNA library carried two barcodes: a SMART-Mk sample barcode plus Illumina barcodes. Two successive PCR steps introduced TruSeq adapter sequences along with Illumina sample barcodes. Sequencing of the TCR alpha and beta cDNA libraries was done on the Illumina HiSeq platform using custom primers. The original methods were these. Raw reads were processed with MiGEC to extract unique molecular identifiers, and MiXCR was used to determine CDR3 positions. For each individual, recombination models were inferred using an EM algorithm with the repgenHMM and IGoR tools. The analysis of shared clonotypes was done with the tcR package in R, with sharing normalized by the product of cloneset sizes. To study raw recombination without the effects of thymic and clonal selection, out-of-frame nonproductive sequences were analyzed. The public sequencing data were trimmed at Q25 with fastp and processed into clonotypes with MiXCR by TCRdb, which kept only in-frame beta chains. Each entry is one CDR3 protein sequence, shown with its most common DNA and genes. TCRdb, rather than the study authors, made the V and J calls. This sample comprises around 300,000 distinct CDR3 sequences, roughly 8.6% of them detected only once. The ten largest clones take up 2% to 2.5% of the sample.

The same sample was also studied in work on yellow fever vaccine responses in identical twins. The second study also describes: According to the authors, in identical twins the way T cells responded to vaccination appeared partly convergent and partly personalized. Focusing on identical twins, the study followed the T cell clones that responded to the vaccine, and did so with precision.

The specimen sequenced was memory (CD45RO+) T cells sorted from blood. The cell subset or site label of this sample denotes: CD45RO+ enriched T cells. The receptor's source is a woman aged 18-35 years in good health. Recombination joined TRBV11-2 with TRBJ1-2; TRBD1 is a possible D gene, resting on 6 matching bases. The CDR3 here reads CASSQPWQGRNYGYTF. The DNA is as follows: TGTGCCAGCAGCCAGCCATGGCAGGGGCGCAACTATGGCTACACCTTC.